The sequence of this T cell receptor (beta chain) was determined in a study of T cell responses to AZD1222 COVID-19 vaccine (dated by TCRdb to the early 2020s). About the full investigation: A total of approximately 240 trial participants underwent TCR sequencing, of whom 207 received two doses of AZD1222 and around 25 received two doses of the MenACWY control vaccine. Trial participants were enrolled by age into 18-55, 56-69 and 70-plus year subgroups, with around 140, 26 and 57 TCR-sequenced participants respectively. Broad study findings and their caveats: Epitopes outside the regions mutated in the B.1.351 and B.1.1.7 variants were reportedly recognized by nearly half of the unique spike-specific TCRs. A significant rise in spike-specific TCR breadth and depth was observed after two AZD1222 doses relative to day 0 and relative to MenACWY recipients. Only a handful of AZD1222 recipients were SARS-CoV-2 seropositive at baseline, limiting conclusions about previously exposed vaccinees. The 56-69-year group was small, and its depth increase did not reach significance, likely because of low power. The whole spike protein was spanned by vaccine-associated CD4 TCRs, and dominant responses were seen in regions 160-218 and 743-854. Participants were mostly white British and included more females than males, and it was suggested by the authors that clonal diversity may have been underestimated. Because no day 14 peak-response samples were available, repertoires were characterized only after the peak T cell response.

About this clone: What antigen it recognizes has not been identified. Qualities for individual bases were not recorded, and no much larger clone is one base off.

V is clipped by 6 bases and J by 1 base, and the sequence between their germline boundaries is 21 bases long. Including the terminal cysteine and phenylalanine, the CDR3 comprises 17 residues. The DNA shown is the 51-base CDR3, in frame from base 1. The germline V gene gives CDR1 as MDHEN and CDR2 as SYDVKM. The CDR3 regions of human TCRbeta chains were subjected to immunosequencing. The study's processing was this. TCRs in the repertoires were matched against a reference library of SARS-CoV-2-specific TCRs that had been generated with the MIRA antigen-specificity platform. Breadth was defined as the fraction of unique TCRs that were SARS-CoV-2-associated, and depth was defined as the fraction of total T cells that were SARS-CoV-2-associated. Using the MIRA data, every spike-specific TCR was mapped to the spike region that the TCR reacted to and assigned to either a CD4 or a CD8 class. Log10-transformed breadth and depth values were compared by one-way ANOVA with Sidak's multiple comparisons tests. The clones in this table, taken by TCRdb from immuneACCESS, are in-frame only. Not every clone is retained; where verified, under half of the shortfall comes from an unresolved V gene, and the cause of the rest is unknown. The V and J calls and clone size come from that table; D and trimming were worked out from the DNA. The sample data list fewer than 90,000 clones, and around 90% of these were observed just once. In total, the top ten clones hold 11% of the sample.

The intended sense of this specimen's time point label: about 28 days (+/-7) after the second vaccine dose. AZD1222 recipients with second doses at about 4 weeks or about 12 weeks were pooled, because spike-specific TCR depth and breadth did not differ between schedules. Samples from vaccinated people were obtained from the UK trials COV001 and COV002, which included a single-blind randomized controlled phase 2/3 trial of AZD1222 (ChAdOx1 nCoV-19) in healthy adults. For TCRbeta chain sequencing, PBMC samples from trial participants were taken at day 0 and at day 28 after the second dose. Specimen: peripheral blood, collected 28 days after the second AZD1222 dose. The sequence was collected from an adult who received the AZD1222 COVID-19 vaccine. The V and J genes are TRBV28 and TRBJ1-1; TRBD1 could be the D gene, as 5 bases match. The DNA is TGTGCCAGCAGCCATATAGGGGAAGGGACGAGGAACACTGAAGCTTTCTTT. Its translation is CASSHIGEGTRNTEAFF.